This T cell receptor beta chain was recovered during a study of T cell repertoires in cytomegalovirus infection. Germline loops: CDR1 MNHEY, CDR2 SMNVEV (reference sequence). V lost 5 bases and J 8 bases, leaving 16 bases between the germline ends. The CDR3 is 13 residues long. Study observations and caveats: HLA-C-restricted TCR beta clonotypes specific for CMV led the ex vivo response.

TCRdb reprocessed the reads with MiXCR, giving one entry per CDR3 protein. The sample carries around 530,000 distinct CDR3 sequences, about 25% recorded once. This clonotype was counted only a few times. Its antigen is currently unknown. The chain joins TRBV27 to TRBJ2-7; D might be TRBD1 (6 bases). The receptor was derived from a human donor in good health (CMV status not recorded). Some clones in this sample may be carry-over from other donors' samples. The sample consisted of PBMCs. The CDR3 DNA reads as TGTGCCAGCAGTATCCCGGGACACCCAAAGCAGTACTTC. Translating it yields CASSIPGHPKQYF.